This is a list of T cell receptor beta chains from one sample in a study of T cells expressing NK-cell markers. TCRdb reprocessed the 5' RACE reads and stores each CDR3 protein as one record, lacking DNA. This table lists roughly 170,000 distinct CDR3 sequences. Sequencing input: blood T cells: a sorted CD56 or NKG2C T cell subset, CD4+ or CD8+ T cells, or bulk PBMC T cells (not recorded which). These receptors came from a woman between 18 and 75 years old in good health. The CDR3 runs from the conserved cysteine through the conserved F or W.

J: TRBJ1-4
V: TRBV18
CDR3: CASSPKFSGAGDEKLFF

J: TRBJ2-7
V: TRBV6-2/TRBV6-3
CDR3: CASSFLVQAPYEQYF

J: TRBJ2-5
V: TRBV9
CDR3: CASSVNPGPPETQYF

J: TRBJ1-1
V: TRBV3-1
CDR3: CASSSWTGGNTEAFF

J: TRBJ1-6
V: TRBV12-3/TRBV12-4
CDR3: CASRRGGLSPLHF

J: TRBJ1-1
V: TRBV7-3
CDR3: CASSRTRTNTEAFF

J: TRBJ1-5
V: TRBV6-1
CDR3: CASRRGQGSNQPQHF

J: TRBJ2-7
V: TRBV7-9
CDR3: CASSLWDRNHEQYF

J: TRBJ2-1
V: TRBV3-1
CDR3: CASSPLGYAYNEQFF

J: TRBJ1-6
V: TRBV5-1
CDR3: CASSIDGEEPLHF

J: TRBJ1-4
V: TRBV5-1
CDR3: CASSQQLATNEKLFF

J: TRBJ1-1
V: TRBV27
CDR3: CASSLLVGLNKGDANTEAFF

J: TRBJ2-7
V: TRBV9
CDR3: CASSLGQGAVKQYF

J: TRBJ2-5
V: TRBV7-6
CDR3: CASSRTGQASQETQYF

J: TRBJ1-6
V: TRBV20-1
CDR3: CSAPLSGTNNSPLHF

J: TRBJ2-5
V: TRBV18
CDR3: CASSRDRGGTQYF

J: TRBJ2-2
V: TRBV7-9
CDR3: CASSLVAGEAGELFF

J: TRBJ2-5
V: TRBV27
CDR3: CASSPTAGTGMTETQYF

J: TRBJ1-2
V: TRBV7-9
CDR3: CASSLSGSGYTF

J: TRBJ2-3
V: TRBV5-1
CDR3: CASSSGSPPDTQYF

J: TRBJ1-5
V: TRBV6-1
CDR3: CASTRVNSNQPQHF

J: TRBJ1-3
V: TRBV9
CDR3: CASSVGGDSGGNTIYF

J: TRBJ2-7
V: TRBV4-1
CDR3: CASKWGQGTYEQYF

J: TRBJ2-7
V: TRBV7-9
CDR3: CASSFSPSYEQYF

J: TRBJ2-3
V: TRBV21-1
CDR3: CASNYRRTPRSQYF

J: TRBJ2-3
V: TRBV5-1
CDR3: CASSPRQGPDTQYF

J: TRBJ1-2
V: TRBV5-1
CDR3: CASRSDYYGYTF

J: TRBJ1-6
V: TRBV14
CDR3: CASRRQDSPLHF

J: TRBJ1-4
V: TRBV6-1
CDR3: CASSRGWANEKLFF

J: TRBJ2-1
V: TRBV7-3
CDR3: CASSLAVNNEQFF

J: TRBJ2-3
V: TRBV19
CDR3: CASSSRREDTQYF

J: TRBJ2-7
V: TRBV2
CDR3: CASRQGAPYEQYF

J: TRBJ2-1
V: TRBV9
CDR3: CASSVESPYNEQFF

J: TRBJ2-3
V: TRBV7-9
CDR3: CASSLAQAGASTDTQYF

J: TRBJ1-1
V: TRBV3-1
CDR3: CASTKQGSYTEAFF

J: TRBJ2-3
V: TRBV24-1
CDR3: CATSDPGLGGDTQYF

J: TRBJ1-4
V: TRBV12-3/TRBV12-4
CDR3: CASSWSNLGEKLFF

J: TRBJ2-1
V: TRBV5-1
CDR3: CASSLDSVQHNEQFF

J: TRBJ2-5
V: TRBV7-6
CDR3: CASSLGSSQETQYF

J: TRBJ2-1
V: TRBV6-1
CDR3: CASSELRGTSGYNEQFF

J: TRBJ1-2
V: TRBV5-1
CDR3: CASSLLGELGGYTF

J: TRBJ2-3
V: TRBV27
CDR3: CASSSFDRGRPDTQYF

J: TRBJ2-1
V: TRBV5-1
CDR3: CASSPGLAGATVHEQFF

J: TRBJ2-7
V: TRBV5-8
CDR3: CASSSRGGRDEQYF

J: TRBJ1-3
V: TRBV24-1
CDR3: CATSDLSGDGGNTIYF

J: TRBJ1-5
V: TRBV12-3/TRBV12-4
CDR3: CASRPGTGDNQPQHF

J: TRBJ2-5
V: TRBV28
CDR3: CATQEGGVQETQYF

J: TRBJ2-1
V: TRBV4-1
CDR3: CASSQGTSAAYNEQFF

J: TRBJ2-7
V: TRBV20-1
CDR3: CSAHRQNYEQYF

J: TRBJ2-1
V: TRBV15
CDR3: CATSRQGSSYNEQFF

J: TRBJ1-6
V: TRBV14
CDR3: CASSQARGFYNSPLHF

J: TRBJ2-5
V: TRBV12-3/TRBV12-4
CDR3: CASSLGGGAEETQYF

J: TRBJ1-4
V: TRBV6-1
CDR3: CASSESDSPGEKLFF

J: TRBJ1-2
V: TRBV7-2
CDR3: CASSGTGTYGYTF

J: TRBJ2-1
V: TRBV5-1
CDR3: CASSLAGNHYNEQFF